These 4 T cell receptor beta chains came from one sample sequenced in a study of T cell changes during pregnancy in multiple sclerosis. Profiling relied on immunoSEQ multiplex PCR, and the TCRdb table lists in-frame clones only, not all of them. The sample shows about 68,000 clones, more than 80% of them seen only once. Material: peripheral blood, obtained in the second trimester of pregnancy. The receptor source for this set is a female donor with multiple sclerosis, enrolled in a pregnancy study.

The chain combines TRBV4-1 with TRBJ1-1; no firm D call. CDR1 and CDR2 (germline): MGHRA, YSYEKL. V gave up 2 bases and J gave up 6 bases, with 16 bases separating them. The CDR3 is 15 amino acids. Here the CDR3 reads CASSQPDIAGSEAFF. The CDR3 DNA reads as TGCGCCAGCAGCCAACCCGACATAGCGGGATCTGAAGCTTTCTTT.

The chain uses TRBV13 and TRBJ1-5; TRBD1 aligns across 8 bases. The length of the CDR3 is 14 residues. Trimming cost V 11 bases and J 4 bases; bases outside gene matches: 10. Looked up from germline, CDR1 is PRHDT and CDR2 is FYEKMQ (reference sequence). Here the CDR3 DNA reads TGTGCCTCTTCTAGCAGGGGGCCAAATCAGCCCCAGCATTTT. Protein sequence: CASSSRGPNQPQHF.

The rearrangement uses TRBV5-6 and TRBJ2-5; TRBD2 aligns across 9 bases. The V gene's germline CDR1 is SGHDT and CDR2 YYEEEE. The CDR3 covers 18 residues. V shed 0 bases and J 2 bases; nucleotides not matched to a gene: 11. For the CDR3, the DNA is TGTGCCAGCAGCTTGGGCCTTAGGGCTAGCGGGGCACAAGAGACCCAGTACTTC. Its translation is CASSLGLRASGAQETQYF.

The chain has TRBV15 and TRBJ1-1; a possible D gene is TRBD1 (5 bases). Per the germline V gene, CDR1 is LNHNV and CDR2 is YYDKDF (reference sequence). Trimming took 0 bases from V and 11 from J, leaving 10 bases between them. The CDR3 contains 12 residues. The CDR3 region has the DNA TGTGCCACCAGCAGAGACAGGGCTGGGGCTTTCTTT. Its protein is CATSRDRAGAFF.